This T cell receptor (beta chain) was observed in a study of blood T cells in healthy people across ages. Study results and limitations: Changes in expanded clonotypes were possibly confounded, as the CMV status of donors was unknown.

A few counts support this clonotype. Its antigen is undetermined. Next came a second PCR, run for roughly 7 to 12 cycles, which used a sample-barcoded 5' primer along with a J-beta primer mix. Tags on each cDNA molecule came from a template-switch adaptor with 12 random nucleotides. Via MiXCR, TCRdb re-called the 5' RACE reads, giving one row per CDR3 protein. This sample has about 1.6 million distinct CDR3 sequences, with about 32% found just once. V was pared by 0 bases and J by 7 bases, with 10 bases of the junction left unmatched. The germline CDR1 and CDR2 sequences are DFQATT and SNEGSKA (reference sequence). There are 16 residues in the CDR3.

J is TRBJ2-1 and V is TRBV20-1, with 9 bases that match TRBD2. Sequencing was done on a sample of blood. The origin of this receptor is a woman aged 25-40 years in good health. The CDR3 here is CSARDFGIAGENEQFF. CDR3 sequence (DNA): TGCAGTGCTAGAGATTTCGGGATAGCGGGAGAGAATGAGCAGTTCTTC.